The TCR beta chain described here comes from a study of beta chain features in type 1 diabetes. Study at large: Across all samples, 100 million to 130 million sorted cells were examined.

Trimming cost V 4 bases and J 5 bases; bases outside gene matches: 3. This CDR3 is 13 amino acids long. The V gene's germline CDR1 is SGHRS and CDR2 YFSETQ. cDNA synthesis used the whole RNA isolate, giving expressed TCRB sequences. Using immunoSEQ multiplex PCR, the repertoire was profiled, and TCRdb retains in-frame clones only, with some absent. Of 300,000 to 350,000 clones in the sample, 20% were seen once. This receptor was taken from a woman between 18 and 29 years old in good health. Specimen: naive CD4+ T cells from blood. The chain has TRBV5-1 and TRBJ2-7, with 10 bases matching TRBD1. The CDR3 is CASSGGQGNEQYF. As DNA, the CDR3 is TGCGCCAGCAGCGGGGGACAGGGGAACGAGCAGTACTTC.